These 8 T cell receptor beta chains were sequenced from one sample in a study of technical replicates of blood from several donors. Clones were read by immunoSEQ multiplex PCR, and TCRdb kept only the in-frame ones, dropping some. The table records about 83,000 clones, over 75% of them present only once. Source material: T cells isolated from PBMCs. The receptors originated from a human donor in good health.

This sequence joins TRBV9 and TRBJ2-2; a possible D gene is TRBD2 (5 bases). The CDR3 has 14 amino acids. V was trimmed by 3 bases and J by 3 bases, leaving 9 bases between them. Germline V CDR1 and CDR2: SGDLS, YYNGEE. The CDR3 is CASSALGDTGELFF. The CDR3 DNA is TGTGCCAGCAGCGCCCTCGGGGACACCGGGGAGCTGTTTTTT.

CDR3 coding DNA: TGTGCCAGCAGTTACTCCAATATCGGGGACACTGAAGCTTTCTTT. It specifies CASSYSNIGDTEAFF. The chain combines TRBV6-5 with TRBJ1-1; D call uncertain. V dropped 0 bases and J dropped 3 bases, with 11 bases sitting between them. The CDR3 is 15 residues long. Germline assignment: CDR1 MNHEY and CDR2 SVGAGI.

The genes are TRBV11-2 and TRBJ2-7; 10 positions agree with TRBD2. The V segment lost 3 bases and the J segment 0 bases; nucleotides outside the gene matches: 5. The CDR3 is 16 amino acids. From germline, CDR1 is SGHAT and CDR2 FQNNGV. The CDR3 protein is CASSLSSGRGSYEQYF. CDR3 coding DNA: TGTGCCAGCAGCTTGTCCAGCGGGAGGGGCTCCTACGAGCAGTACTTC.

This chain joins TRBV6-5 and TRBJ1-5; D call uncertain. V was shortened by 5 bases and J by 5 bases, with 10 bases between the two germline ends. CDR1 and CDR2 (germline): MNHEY, SVGAGI. The CDR3 runs to 13 residues. CDR3 DNA: TGTGCCAGCAGTACCAACAGCTATCAGCCCCAGCATTTT. This encodes CASSTNSYQPQHF.

This chain uses TRBV9 with TRBJ2-1; 7 bases align to TRBD2. The CDR3 consists of 15 residues. V trimming: 4 bases; J trimming: 2 bases; junction bases outside the gene matches: 6. Germline V gene data show CDR1 as SGDLS and CDR2 as YYNGEE. The CDR3 reads CASSPSGTTYNEQFF. CDR3 nucleotide sequence: TGTGCCAGCAGCCCCAGCGGGACTACCTACAATGAGCAGTTCTTC.

This chain connects TRBV28 to TRBJ1-2, with D possibly being TRBD1 (5 bases). The germline CDR1 and CDR2 sequences are MDHEN and SYDVKM. CDR3 length: 12 amino acids. V dropped 3 bases and J dropped 4 bases, with 6 bases sitting between them. The CDR3 loop reads CASSLDIYGYTF. The CDR3 bases are TGTGCCAGCAGTTTGGACATCTATGGCTACACCTTC.

The V and J genes are TRBV18 and TRBJ1-2; D is ambiguous. Trimming shortened V by 0 bases and J by 7 bases, and 15 bases separated the two germline ends. Germline V gives CDR1 KGHSH, CDR2 LQKENI. This CDR3 spans 15 amino acids. This chain's CDR3 is CASSPPPGSLSGYTF. CDR3 coding DNA: TGTGCCAGCTCACCACCCCCAGGATCGCTTAGTGGCTACACCTTC. The whole variable domain, filled in from reference TRBV18 and TRBJ1-2, reads NAGVMQNPRHLVRRRGQEARLRCSPMKGHSHVYWYRQLPEEGLKFMVYLQKENIIDESGMPKERFSAEFPKEGPSILRIQQVVRGDSAAYFCASSPPPGSLSGYTFGSGTRLTVV.

This clone turned up a few times. The chain joins TRBV29-1 to TRBJ1-1; no definite D call. Germline V CDR1 and CDR2: SQVTM, ANQGSEA. Trimming took off 3 bases at V and 3 bases at J, with 11 bases between the two ends. This CDR3 contains 13 residues. The CDR3 reads CSVDEEVYTEAFF. DNA for the CDR3: TGCAGCGTTGACGAGGAGGTCTACACTGAAGCTTTCTTT.